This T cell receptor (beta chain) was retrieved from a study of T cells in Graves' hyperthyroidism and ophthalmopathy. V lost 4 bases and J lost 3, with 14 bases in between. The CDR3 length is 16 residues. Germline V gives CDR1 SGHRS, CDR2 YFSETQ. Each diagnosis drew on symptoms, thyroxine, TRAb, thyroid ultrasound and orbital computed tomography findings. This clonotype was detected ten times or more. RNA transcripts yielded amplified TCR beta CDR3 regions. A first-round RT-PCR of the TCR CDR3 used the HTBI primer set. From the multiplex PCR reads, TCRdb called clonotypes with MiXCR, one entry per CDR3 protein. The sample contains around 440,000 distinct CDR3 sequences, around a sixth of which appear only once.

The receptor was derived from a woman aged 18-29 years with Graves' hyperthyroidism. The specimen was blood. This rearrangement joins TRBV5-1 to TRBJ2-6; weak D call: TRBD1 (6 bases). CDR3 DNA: TGCGCCAGCAGCGTCACAGGGAGTCATGGGGCCAACGTCCTGACTTTC. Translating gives CASSVTGSHGANVLTF. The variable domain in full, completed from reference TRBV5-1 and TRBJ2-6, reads KAGVTQTPRYLIKTRGQQVTLSCSPISGHRSVSWYQQTPGQGLQFLFEYFSETQRNKGNFPGRFSGRQFSNSRSEMNVSTLELGDSALYLCASSVTGSHGANVLTFGAGSRLTVL.